This is a list of T cell receptor beta chains from one sample in a study of patients and donors after allogeneic stem cell transplantation. TCRdb redid the calling of the RT-PCR reads with MiXCR, one entry per CDR3 protein. The sample holds more than 850,000 distinct CDR3 sequences, roughly 17% seen once. What was sequenced was blood, either unsorted or a sorted T cell fraction (not recorded which). The receptor set was obtained from a human donor who was either an allogeneic HSCT recipient or a stem cell or donor lymphocyte infusion donor (not recorded which). It is not recorded whose cells these are; they may come from a transplant donor. Each CDR3 is given with its conserved first and last residue. Each record gives: V gene, J gene, clone size, D gene, CDR3 DNA, CDR3 protein. The D gene is left open where the match is weak. Some rows have no size entry. The others give once, few or many, or a class for an expanded clone.

V: TRBV20-1; J: TRBJ2-7; size: .; D: .; DNA: TGCAGTGTTAGTCTCGGGATGGGGGCCTACGAGCAGTACTTC; CDR3: CSVSLGMGAYEQYF
V: TRBV4-3; J: TRBJ2-3; size: .; D: .; DNA: TGCGCCAGCAGCTCCGACAAGTCTTCTAGCACAGATACGCAGTATTTT; CDR3: CASSSDKSSSTDTQYF
V: TRBV7-9; J: TRBJ2-7; size: .; D: TRBD1; DNA: TGTGCCAGCAGCTCGGGACAGGGGGCGGTCTACGAGCAGTACTTC; CDR3: CASSSGQGAVYEQYF
V: TRBV4-3; J: TRBJ2-1; size: few; D: TRBD2; DNA: TGCGCCAGCAGCCAAGCCGGACTAGCGGGGGGGCCGTCTTACAATGAGCAGTTCTTC; CDR3: CASSQAGLAGGPSYNEQFF
V: TRBV3-1; J: TRBJ2-3; size: once; D: .; DNA: TGTGCCAGCGCCAAAGGCGTACGGGGCACAGATACGCAGTATTTT; CDR3: CASAKGVRGTDTQYF
V: TRBV9; J: TRBJ2-1; size: .; D: .; DNA: TGTGCCAGCAGCAACCGGGTTAAGAACAATGAGCAGTTCTTC; CDR3: CASSNRVKNNEQFF
V: TRBV25-1; J: TRBJ2-7; size: many; D: TRBD2; DNA: TGTGCCAGCAGTGACCGGACTAGCGCAGCCTACGAGCAGTACTTC; CDR3: CASSDRTSAAYEQYF
V: TRBV12-3/TRBV12-4; J: TRBJ1-5; size: .; D: .; DNA: TGTGCCAGCAGTTTAGGGGGGAGCACACAGCCCCAGCATTTT; CDR3: CASSLGGSTQPQHF
V: TRBV5-1; J: TRBJ2-7; size: few; D: .; DNA: TGCGCCAGCAGCACTACAGGGAGCGAGCAGTACTTC; CDR3: CASSTTGSEQYF
V: TRBV6-1; J: TRBJ2-7; size: .; D: .; DNA: TGTGCCAGCAGGCCGGGACCCACCGGGGAGCAGTACTTC; CDR3: CASRPGPTGEQYF
V: TRBV5-1; J: TRBJ2-1; size: few; D: .; DNA: TGCGCCAGCAGCTTGAAGGCAGGGGACGCCTACAATGAGCAGTTCTTC; CDR3: CASSLKAGDAYNEQFF
V: TRBV18; J: TRBJ2-2; size: .; D: TRBD2; DNA: TGTGCCAGCTCACCAGTAGCGGGGTACATAACCGGGGAGCTGTTTTTT; CDR3: CASSPVAGYITGELFF
V: TRBV12-3/TRBV12-4; J: TRBJ1-5; size: few; D: .; DNA: TGTGCCAGCAGTCTCCCTGGGGCCCACAATCAGCCCCAGCATTTT; CDR3: CASSLPGAHNQPQHF
V: TRBV11-2; J: TRBJ2-2; size: few; D: TRBD2; DNA: TGTGCCAGCAGCCATAAGACCCGAGCGGGAGGAACAACCGGGGAGCTGTTTTTT; CDR3: CASSHKTRAGGTTGELFF
V: TRBV20-1; J: TRBJ2-7; size: few; D: TRBD2; DNA: TGCAGTGCTAATAGGACTAGCGGCTCCTACGAGCAGTACTTC; CDR3: CSANRTSGSYEQYF
V: TRBV5-1; J: TRBJ2-3; size: .; D: .; DNA: TGCGCCAGCAGCTTGGCGGCGCTCGGGGCAGATACGCAGTATTTT; CDR3: CASSLAALGADTQYF
V: TRBV20-1; J: TRBJ2-3; size: .; D: .; DNA: TGCAGTGCCAAAACTAGCAATACGCAGTATTTT; CDR3: CSAKTSNTQYF
V: TRBV12-3/TRBV12-4; J: TRBJ1-2; size: .; D: .; DNA: TGTGCCAGCAGTCCCGGACCCGACCCGTTCTATGGCTACACCTTC; CDR3: CASSPGPDPFYGYTF
V: TRBV6-5; J: TRBJ1-1; size: many; D: .; DNA: TGTGCCAGCAGTTACTCGAGGAACACTGAAGCTTTCTTT; CDR3: CASSYSRNTEAFF
V: TRBV11-2; J: TRBJ1-5; size: .; D: .; DNA: TGTGCCAGCAGCTCGACGCGCGGACCCCAGCATTTT; CDR3: CASSSTRGPQHF